This T cell receptor beta chain was observed in a study of cytomegalovirus exposure and HLA in healthy donors. Overall study context: T cells numbering about 179 million yielded some 110 million unique TCR beta sequences in an earlier analysis. The early release's HLA-typed donors yielded roughly 85 million unique TCRs.

Study-level results: Most of the TCR beta V segments (in an earlier analysis) were productive either about 87% or about 30% of the time. The majority of TCR sequences were rare, yet some public TCRs appeared in many donors.

The CDR3 runs to 15 residues. CDR1 is SGHAT and CDR2 is FQNNGV in the germline V gene. Between the trimmed V and J ends, which lost 1 base and 5 bases, there was a span of 15 bases. This clone was counted a few times. The antigen remains undetermined. 60 Vbeta and 13 Jbeta primers were used in PCR. The protocol was immunoSEQ multiplex PCR, while the TCRdb copy is restricted to in-frame clones and leaves out a portion. Of fewer than 200,000 clones listed, less than 80% are singletons. The chain carries TRBV11-2 and TRBJ2-7, with D hard to call. This TCR was sampled from a female donor in good health and CMV-seronegative. Sequencing used PBMCs. CDR3 coding DNA: TGTGCCAGCAGCTTAGTTACACAACTAAACCACGAGCAGTACTTC. This codes for CASSLVTQLNHEQYF.